These 23 T cell receptor beta chains originate from one sample sequenced in a study of blood T cell repertoires in COVID-19. The data were produced by immunoSEQ multiplex PCR, yet TCRdb's version contains in-frame clones alone and is incomplete. The table shows fewer than 250,000 clones, with 83% occurring only once. Sequenced input: peripheral blood. The receptor set was obtained from a human donor in a cohort sampled during active COVID-19.

The chain recombines TRBV5-6 with TRBJ2-1; TRBD2 matches 11 bases. V shed 1 base and J 8 bases; nucleotides not matched to a gene: 8. Looked up from germline, CDR1 is SGHDT and CDR2 is YYEEEE. The CDR3 loop spans 16 amino acids. CDR3: CASSLSLAGVGDEQFF. For the CDR3, the DNA is TGTGCCAGCAGCTTGTCACTAGCGGGGGTTGGCGATGAGCAGTTCTTC.

As concerns this clone: Other DNA sequences from this sample encode an identical CDR3 as well. This CDR3 reads CASSPPAGMNTEAFF. The CDR3 DNA sequence: TGTGCCAGCTCACCACCGGCAGGGATGAACACTGAAGCTTTCTTT. The chain combines TRBV18 with TRBJ1-1; D might be TRBD1 (5 bases). Germline CDR1 is KGHSH and CDR2 is LQKENI. The CDR3 sequence is 15 residues long. Between the trimmed V and J ends, which lost 0 bases and 0 bases, there was a span of 8 bases.

The chain has TRBV7-9 and TRBJ2-3; 7 positions agree with TRBD2. Germline loops: CDR1 SEHNR, CDR2 FQNEAQ (reference sequence). CDR3 size: 15 residues. V trimming: 3 bases; J trimming: 3 bases; junction bases outside the gene matches: 6. CDR3 sequence: CASSFVTGGTDTQYF. CDR3 nucleotides: TGTGCCAGCAGCTTTGTAACGGGAGGAACAGATACGCAGTATTTT. The full variable domain, in which reference TRBV7-9 and TRBJ2-3 provide the parts outside the CDR3, is DTGVSQNPRHKITKRGQNVTFRCDPISEHNRLYWYRQTLGQGPEFLTYFQNEAQLEKSRLLSDRFSAERPKGSFSTLEIQRTEQGDSAMYLCASSFVTGGTDTQYFGPGTRLTVL.

This chain joins TRBV27 and TRBJ2-1, with 10 bases that match TRBD2. The germline V gene has CDR1 MNHEY and CDR2 SMNVEV (reference sequence). The ends lost 4 bases at V and 7 bases at J; junction bases unmatched: 1. This CDR3 has 13 amino acids. The CDR3, as DNA: TGTGCCAGCAGTTATAGCGGGAGGAATGAGCAGTTCTTC. Its protein is CASSYSGRNEQFF.

By share of the sample, this clone is medium-sized (0.01 to 0.1%). Sequence at one end of the junction differs from germline and may be a read error. The chain is built from TRBV18 and TRBJ1-1; D is ambiguous. The CDR3 is 15 residues long. Germline V gene sequence: CDR1 KGHSH, CDR2 LQKENI. The CDR3 sequence is CASSTPETANTEAFF. CDR3 DNA sequence: TGTGCCAGCTCAACACCGGAAACAGCTAACACTGAAGCTTTCTTT.

The chain carries TRBV6-6 and TRBJ2-7, with TRBD2 matching over 14 bases. Looked up from germline, CDR1 is MNHNY and CDR2 is SVGAGI (reference sequence). V shed 4 bases, J shed 4 bases, and the junction held 3 bases outside the gene matches. The CDR3 has 15 residues. DNA of the CDR3: TGTGCCAGCAGTTTGGGACTAGCGGGAGAGTACGAGCAGTACTTC. Amino acid sequence: CASSLGLAGEYEQYF.

This chain joins TRBV14 and TRBJ2-7; 7 nucleotides align to TRBD2. CDR3 length: 13 residues. Trimming cost V 3 bases and J 7 bases; bases outside gene matches: 6. Germline CDR1 and CDR2: SGHDN and FVKESK. The CDR3 region has the DNA TGTGCCAGCAGCCATGGCGGGAGTCGTGAGCAGTACTTC. This gives the protein CASSHGGSREQYF.

The chain links TRBV7-2 to TRBJ2-5, with no clear D. This CDR3 spans 16 amino acids. Trimming took off 1 base at V and 2 bases at J, with 14 bases between the two ends. In germline, CDR1 is SGHTA, CDR2 FQGNSA. CDR3 protein: CASSLGPYSTQETQYF. The DNA of the CDR3 is TGTGCCAGCAGCTTAGGTCCCTACTCAACTCAAGAGACCCAGTACTTC.

V gene TRBV30 combines with J gene TRBJ2-4, with a tentative D call TRBD1 (7 bases). V lost 1 base and J lost 8, with 15 bases in between. CDR1 is GTSNPN and CDR2 is SVGIG in the germline V gene (reference sequence). CDR3 length: 14 amino acids. The chain's CDR3 is CAWSEGGGTDIQYF. In nucleotides, the CDR3 is TGTGCCTGGAGTGAAGGAGGGGGCACCGACATTCAGTACTTC.

The chain couples TRBV6-5 to TRBJ1-5; tentative D call: TRBD1 (6 bases). Trimming cost V 6 bases and J 7 bases, with 19 bases left between them. The CDR3 covers 15 residues. CDR1 is MNHEY, CDR2 SVGAGI, per germline. The CDR3 here is CASRPRDTNYQPQHF. DNA for the CDR3: TGTGCCAGCAGACCCCGGGACACTAATTACCAGCCCCAGCATTTT.

The chain has TRBV3-1 (or the pseudogene TRBV3-2) and TRBJ1-4; D not resolved. This CDR3 contains 14 residues. The germline V gene has CDR1 LGHDT and CDR2 YNNKEL (reference sequence). V lost 4 bases, J lost 3 bases, and 9 bases lay in between. CDR3: CASSRGVANEKLFF. The DNA of the CDR3 is TGTGCCAGCAGCCGAGGTGTGGCTAATGAAAAACTGTTTTTT.

This rearrangement joins TRBV4-1 to TRBJ2-5, with TRBD2 matching 7 bases. Germline CDR1 and CDR2: MGHRA and YSYEKL. The length of the CDR3 is 14 residues. V was pared by 2 bases and J by 7 bases, with 7 bases of the junction left unmatched. The CDR3 protein is CASSQMGGDRTQYF. The CDR3 DNA reads as TGCGCCAGCAGCCAAATGGGGGGGGATCGGACCCAGTACTTC.

The V call is TRBV9, the J call TRBJ2-5, with 8 bases lining up with TRBD2. J was trimmed by 4 bases and V by 0 bases; bases with no gene match: 5. CDR3 length equals 15 residues. Per germline, CDR1 SGDLS and CDR2 YYNGEE. Written as DNA, the CDR3 is TGTGCCAGCAGCGTAGGACTAGCGCTGGGAGAGACCCAGTACTTC. Translation gives CASSVGLALGETQYF.

The V gene is TRBV30, the J gene TRBJ2-7; D tentatively reads TRBD1 or TRBD2 (6 bases each). The CDR3 runs 13 residues. The V end lost 8 bases, the J end lost 0 bases, and 14 bases lay between the germline ends. CDR1 is GTSNPN and CDR2 is SVGIG in the germline V gene (reference sequence). The CDR3 is CAGDSGHSYEQYF. The CDR3 bases are TGTGCCGGGGACTCGGGACACTCCTACGAGCAGTACTTC.

In DNA, the CDR3 is TGTGCCACCAGTGATTTGTACGCCCATAAGCGGGAGGGGACCGATGAGCAGTTCTTC. Translation: CATSDLYAHKREGTDEQFF. This chain connects TRBV24-1 to TRBJ2-1, with 10 nucleotides matching TRBD2. The J segment lost 8 bases and the V segment lost 0 bases, leaving 15 bases of the junction unmatched. Germline loops: CDR1 KGHDR, CDR2 SFDVKD. The CDR3 runs to 19 residues.

This rearrangement joins TRBV3-1 (or the pseudogene TRBV3-2) to TRBJ2-7, with 15 bases fitting TRBD2. This CDR3 has 18 residues. Germline assignment: CDR1 LGHDT and CDR2 YNNKEL (reference sequence). V shed 4 bases and J 6 bases; nucleotides not matched to a gene: 13. CDR3 in DNA: TGTGCCAGCAGCCTAAGTGGGGAGGGACTAGCGGGAGGAGGCGAGCAGTACTTC. Its protein is CASSLSGEGLAGGGEQYF.

The chain employs TRBV28 and TRBJ2-7, with D uncertain. V lost 5 bases to trimming and J lost 7 bases, with 12 bases between them. Germline values: CDR1 MDHEN, CDR2 SYDVKM. The CDR3 totals 12 residues. CDR3 bases: TGTGCCAGCAGTCCCAATCCTCGGGAGCAGTACTTC. Translated: CASSPNPREQYF.

The CDR3 DNA sequence: TGTGCCAGTAGTTCATCGGGACAGGGGAATGAAAAACTGTTTTTT. It is translated as CASSSSGQGNEKLFF. The chain recombines TRBV19 with TRBJ1-4, with 10 bases identical to TRBD1. The CDR3 is 15 amino acids. Germline values: CDR1 LNHDA, CDR2 SQIVND (reference sequence). Trimming took 5 bases from V and 5 from J; bases not matched to a gene: 5.

V and J are TRBV27 and TRBJ2-3; a weak D match, TRBD1 (5 bases). V was pared by 8 bases and J by 8 bases, with 20 bases between. Germline V CDR1 and CDR2: MNHEY, SMNVEV (reference sequence). CDR3 length: 14 amino acids. The CDR3 DNA follows: TGTGCCAGCGGCACCCCCGGCCCCAGGGCTACGCAGTATTTT. It translates to CASGTPGPRATQYF.

This clone was seen only a few times. The rearrangement joins TRBV6-6 to TRBJ1-3, with no clear D. The CDR3 runs 14 residues. In germline, CDR1 is MNHNY, CDR2 SVGAGI (reference sequence). Trimming took 9 bases from V and 0 from J, leaving 12 bases between them. CDR3 sequence: CASALGSSGNTIYF. The CDR3 coding sequence is TGTGCCAGTGCTTTAGGGAGCTCTGGAAACACCATATATTTT.

The chain has TRBV19 and TRBJ1-6; 9 bases are a match to TRBD1. CDR1 is LNHDA, CDR2 SQIVND, per germline (reference sequence). Losses at the gene ends were 4 bases for V and 9 bases for J; bases not matched to a gene: 13. CDR3 length: 17 amino acids. The CDR3 reads CASSTPGQGDRGSPLHF. CDR3 in DNA: TGTGCCAGTAGTACTCCGGGACAGGGCGATAGGGGTTCACCCCTCCACTTT. Filled out from reference TRBV19 and TRBJ1-6, the complete variable domain reads DGGITQSPKYLFRKEGQNVTLSCEQNLNHDAMYWYRQDPGQGLRLIYYSQIVNDFQKGDIAEGYSVSREKKESFPLTVTSAQKNPTAFYLCASSTPGQGDRGSPLHFGNGTRLTVT.

The genes are TRBV10-3 and TRBJ1-5; D unclear. Germline V CDR1 and CDR2: ENHRY, SYGVKD. The CDR3 sequence is 13 residues long. Trimming pared 3 bases from V and 5 bases from J, leaving 8 bases between. CDR3 bases: TGTGCCATCAGTGACAGGCGGGATCAGCCCCAGCATTTT. It translates to CAISDRRDQPQHF.

Here the CDR3 DNA reads TGTGCCAGCAGGGGAGGGGACACCGGGGAGCTGTTTTTT. Translation: CASRGGDTGELFF. The chain couples TRBV12-3 or TRBV12-4 to TRBJ2-2; 7 bases match TRBD2. The CDR3 is 13 residues long. V lost 6 bases, J lost 3 bases, and 1 base stayed unmatched.